This entry lists 14 T cell receptor beta chains sequenced from one sample in a study of immune characterization of retroperitoneal liposarcoma. TCRdb re-analysed the PCR reads in MiXCR, keeping a single row per CDR3 protein. The sample holds more than 4,500 distinct CDR3 sequences; more than 25% are singletons and the top ten take 25% to 35%. Sequenced sample: tumor tissue. All receptors derive from a female donor with retroperitoneal liposarcoma.

The V gene is TRBV6-9, the J gene TRBJ2-1, with D perhaps matching TRBD2 (5 bases). Matching the DNA end better, TRBJ2-7 makes the J call doubtful. CDR1 and CDR2 from the germline V gene are MNHGY and SVAAGI. The CDR3 consists of 13 residues. Here the CDR3 reads CASKSASKREQYF. The CDR3 DNA is TGTGCCAGCAAAAGCGCCTCTAAGCGGGAGCAGTACTTC.

This rearrangement joins TRBV20-1 to TRBJ1-1; D is uncertain. Per germline, CDR1 DFQATT and CDR2 SNEGSKA (reference sequence). This CDR3 contains 16 residues. V shed 0 bases and J shed 0 bases, with 14 bases lying between them. In DNA, the CDR3 is TGCAGTGCTAGAGACGAGGGCGGACGGCTGAACACTGAAGCTTTCTTT. Protein: CSARDEGGRLNTEAFF.

This chain uses TRBV27 with TRBJ1-2; no clear D. Trimming removed 5 bases at V and 2 bases at J, with 9 bases between. Germline lookup yields CDR1 MNHEY and CDR2 SMNVEV (reference sequence). This CDR3 has 13 amino acids. CDR3 region: CASSPDGNYGYTF. The CDR3, as DNA: TGTGCCAGCAGTCCCGACGGCAACTATGGCTACACCTTC.

This sequence joins TRBV12-3 or TRBV12-4 and TRBJ2-1; D is possibly TRBD1 (5 bases). The end of the DNA is better explained by TRBJ2-7, so the J call may be wrong. CDR3 size: 14 residues. CDR3: CASSLGRETYEQYF. In nucleotides, the CDR3 is TGTGCCAGCAGTTTAGGCAGGGAAACCTACGAGCAGTACTTC.

In this sample, this clonotype turned up many times. This rearrangement joins TRBV7-2 to TRBJ2-5; 10 bases fit TRBD2. CDR1 and CDR2 (germline): SGHTA, FQGNSA. With 0 bases clipped from V and 5 bases from J, the junction kept 3 bases outside the gene matches. This CDR3 has 15 amino acids. The CDR3 coding sequence is TGTGCCAGCAGCTTAGCCCGGACTAGCGGCGAGACCCAGTACTTC. Its protein is CASSLARTSGETQYF.

This clonotype was seen a handful of times. This chain joins TRBV12-3 or TRBV12-4 and TRBJ2-1; D not certain. The CDR3 consists of 14 residues. The V gene lost 0 bases and the J gene lost 10 bases, with 13 bases spanning the gap. The CDR3 here is CASSLAGGPYEQFF. The CDR3 nucleotides are TGTGCCAGCAGTTTAGCGGGTGGCCCCTACGAGCAGTTCTTC.

J is TRBJ2-5 and V is TRBV27; 12 positions match TRBD2. The end of the DNA fits TRBJ2-1 better, so the J call may be wrong. Germline V gene data show CDR1 as MNHEY and CDR2 as SMNVEV (reference sequence). The CDR3 has 20 amino acids. The CDR3 reads CASSLHIHPSSSGGGYEQFF. As DNA, the CDR3 is TGTGCCAGCAGTTTACATATCCATCCTAGTTCTAGCGGGGGGGGGTATGAGCAGTTCTTC.

The chain employs TRBV7-4 and TRBJ2-1; 10 bases align to TRBD1. Germline assignment: CDR1 SGHVT and CDR2 SQSDAQ. The CDR3 has 15 residues. Germline trimming cut 3 bases from V and 10 bases from J; bases unmatched to any gene: 9. CDR3 sequence reads: CASSFPGQGIEEQFF. For the CDR3, the DNA is TGTGCCAGCAGCTTTCCGGGACAGGGGATCGAGGAGCAGTTCTTC.

This chain connects TRBV20-1 to TRBJ2-1; 13 bases fit TRBD2. CDR3 length: 17 residues. V shed 2 bases and J 5 bases; nucleotides not matched to a gene: 9. Germline CDR1 and CDR2: DFQATT and SNEGSKA (reference sequence). The CDR3 spells CSARQLGLAGDHNEQFF. In nucleotides, the CDR3 is TGCAGTGCTAGACAACTCGGACTAGCGGGAGACCACAATGAGCAGTTCTTC.

The chain carries TRBV6-1 and TRBJ2-3, with 10 nucleotides matching TRBD2. CDR3 length equals 15 residues. V dropped 6 bases and J dropped 2; count of bases not matched to a gene: 5. Per the germline V gene, CDR1 is MNHNS and CDR2 is SASEGT. This chain's CDR3 is CASSRLAGDTDTQYF. CDR3 in DNA: TGTGCCAGCAGCAGACTAGCGGGCGACACAGATACGCAGTATTTT.

The gene calls are TRBV10-3 and TRBJ1-6; weak D call: TRBD1 (6 bases). The V end lost 6 bases, the J end lost 9 bases, and 21 bases lay between the germline ends. The CDR3 loop spans 16 amino acids. Per the germline V gene, CDR1 is ENHRY and CDR2 is SYGVKD. CDR3 DNA: TGTGCCATCAGCCAGAACCCGACAGGACTGGCTTCACCCCTCCACTTT. It codes for CAISQNPTGLASPLHF.

There are a few counts of this clonotype. V gene TRBV6-1 combines with J gene TRBJ2-7; 9 bases fit TRBD2. Looked up from germline, CDR1 is MNHNS and CDR2 is SASEGT. Trimming removed 6 bases from V and 1 base from J; junction bases left unmatched: 19. This CDR3 has 19 residues. CDR3: CASRRGVAGVISGSYEQYF. The CDR3 DNA is TGTGCCAGCAGGCGAGGGGTAGCGGGAGTAATTAGTGGGTCCTACGAGCAGTACTTC.

The chain has TRBV12-3 or TRBV12-4 and TRBJ1-1; 7 nucleotides align to TRBD1. This CDR3 is built from 18 residues. V shed 4 bases, J shed 0 bases, and the junction held 14 bases outside the gene matches. The CDR3 region is CASSSLGTAKGVNTEAFF. The CDR3, as DNA: TGTGCCAGCAGTTCCCTGGGGACAGCTAAGGGTGTGAACACTGAAGCTTTCTTT.

This chain uses TRBV6-6 with TRBJ2-3; D might be TRBD1 (5 bases). The CDR3 has 15 amino acids. Germline CDR1 reads MNHNY; CDR2 reads SVGAGI (reference sequence). Between the trimmed V and J ends, which lost 0 bases and 1 base, there was a span of 8 bases. Here the CDR3 DNA reads TGTGCCAGCAGTTACTCGGGGCAGGGCACAGATACGCAGTATTTT. It is translated as CASSYSGQGTDTQYF.